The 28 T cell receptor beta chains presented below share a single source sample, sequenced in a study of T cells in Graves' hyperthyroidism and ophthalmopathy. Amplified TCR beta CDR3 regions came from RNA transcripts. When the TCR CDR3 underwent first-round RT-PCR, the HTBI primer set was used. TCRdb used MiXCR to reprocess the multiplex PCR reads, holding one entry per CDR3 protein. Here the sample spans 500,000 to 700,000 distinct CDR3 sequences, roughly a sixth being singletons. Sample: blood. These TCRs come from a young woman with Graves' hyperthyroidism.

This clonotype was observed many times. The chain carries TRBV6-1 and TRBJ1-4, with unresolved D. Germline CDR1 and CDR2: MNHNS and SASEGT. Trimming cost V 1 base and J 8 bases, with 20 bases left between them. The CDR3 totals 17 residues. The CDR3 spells CASSEGQAAFGSEKLFF. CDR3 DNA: TGTGCCAGCAGTGAAGGCCAGGCCGCATTCGGGTCGGAAAAACTGTTTTTT.

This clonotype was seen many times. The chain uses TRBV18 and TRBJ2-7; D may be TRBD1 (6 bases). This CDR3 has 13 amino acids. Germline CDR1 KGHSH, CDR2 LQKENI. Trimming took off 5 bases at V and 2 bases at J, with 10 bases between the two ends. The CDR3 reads CASSVGQTYEQYF. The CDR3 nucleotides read TGTGCCAGCTCAGTCGGACAGACCTACGAGCAGTACTTC. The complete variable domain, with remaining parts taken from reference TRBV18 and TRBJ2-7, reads NAGVMQNPRHLVRRRGQEARLRCSPMKGHSHVYWYRQLPEEGLKFMVYLQKENIIDESGMPKERFSAEFPKEGPSILRIQQVVRGDSAAYFCASSVGQTYEQYFGPGTRLTVT.

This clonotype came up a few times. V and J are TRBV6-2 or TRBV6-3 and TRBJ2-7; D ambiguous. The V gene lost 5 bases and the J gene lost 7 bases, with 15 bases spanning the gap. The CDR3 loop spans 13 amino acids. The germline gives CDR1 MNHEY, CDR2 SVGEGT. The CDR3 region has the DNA TGTGCCAGCAGTCTAACGACACCGCGGGAGCAGTACTTC. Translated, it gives CASSLTTPREQYF.

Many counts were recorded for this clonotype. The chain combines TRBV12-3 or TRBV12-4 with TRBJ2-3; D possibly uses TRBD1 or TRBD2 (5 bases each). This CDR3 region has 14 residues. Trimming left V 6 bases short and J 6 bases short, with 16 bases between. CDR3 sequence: CASSKGTSHDTQYF. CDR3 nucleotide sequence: TGTGCCAGCAGCAAGGGGACCTCTCACGATACGCAGTATTTT.

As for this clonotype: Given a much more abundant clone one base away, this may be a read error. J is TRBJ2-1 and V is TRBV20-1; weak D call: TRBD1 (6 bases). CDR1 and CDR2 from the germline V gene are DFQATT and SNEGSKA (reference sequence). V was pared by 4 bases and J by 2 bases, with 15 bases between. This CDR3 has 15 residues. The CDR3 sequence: CSATGTSRPYNEQFF. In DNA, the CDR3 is TGCAGTGCTACCGGGACATCCCGCCCCTACAATGAGCAGTTCTTC.

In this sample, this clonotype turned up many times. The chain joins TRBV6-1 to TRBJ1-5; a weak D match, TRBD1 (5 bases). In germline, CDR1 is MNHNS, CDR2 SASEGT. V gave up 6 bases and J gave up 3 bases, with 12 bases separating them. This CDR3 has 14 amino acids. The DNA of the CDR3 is TGTGCCAGCAGCCTGGGACGGCTCAATCAGCCCCAGCATTTT. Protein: CASSLGRLNQPQHF.

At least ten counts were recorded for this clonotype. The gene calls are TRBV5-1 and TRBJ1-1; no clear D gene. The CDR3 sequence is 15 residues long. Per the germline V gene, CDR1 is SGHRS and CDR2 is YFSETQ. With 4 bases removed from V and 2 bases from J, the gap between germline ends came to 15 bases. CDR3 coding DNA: TGCGCCAGCAGCCTTCTACCCCGGGGAAACACTGAAGCTTTCTTT. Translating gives CASSLLPRGNTEAFF.

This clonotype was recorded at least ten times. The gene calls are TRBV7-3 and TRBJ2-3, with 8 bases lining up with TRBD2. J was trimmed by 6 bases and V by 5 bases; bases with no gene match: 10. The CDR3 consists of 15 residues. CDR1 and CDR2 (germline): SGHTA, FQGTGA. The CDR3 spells CASSHSGGGRDTQYF. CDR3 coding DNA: TGTGCCAGCAGCCATTCGGGGGGGGGCAGGGATACGCAGTATTTT.

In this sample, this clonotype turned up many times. CDR3 amino acids: CASSLALGGGPGEQYF. The DNA for the CDR3 is TGTGCCAGCAGCTTAGCGCTCGGGGGAGGGCCAGGCGAGCAGTACTTC. The rearrangement links TRBV7-8 to TRBJ2-7; the match to TRBD2 covers 7 bases. V lost 0 bases and J lost 6; bases outside the gene matches: 11. Germline loops: CDR1 SGHVS, CDR2 FQNEAQ. The CDR3 consists of 16 residues.

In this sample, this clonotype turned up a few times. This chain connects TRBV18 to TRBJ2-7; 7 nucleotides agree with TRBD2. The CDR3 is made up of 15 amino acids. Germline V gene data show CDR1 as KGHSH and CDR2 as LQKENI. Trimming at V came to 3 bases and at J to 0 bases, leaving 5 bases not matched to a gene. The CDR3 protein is CASSPLLASSYEQYF. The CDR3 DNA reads TGTGCCAGCTCACCCCTACTAGCGTCCTCCTACGAGCAGTACTTC.

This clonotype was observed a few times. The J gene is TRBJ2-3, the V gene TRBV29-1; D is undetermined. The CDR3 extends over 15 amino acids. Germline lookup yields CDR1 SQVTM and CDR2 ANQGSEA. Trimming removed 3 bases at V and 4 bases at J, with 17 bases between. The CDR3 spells CSVDAPPSAPDTQYF. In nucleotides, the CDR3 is TGCAGCGTTGATGCCCCGCCTAGTGCACCAGATACGCAGTATTTT.

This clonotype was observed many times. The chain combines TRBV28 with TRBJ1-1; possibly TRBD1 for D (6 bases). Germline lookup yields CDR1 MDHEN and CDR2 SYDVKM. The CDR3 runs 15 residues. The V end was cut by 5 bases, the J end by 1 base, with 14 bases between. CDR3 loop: CASSGGAKGNTEAFF. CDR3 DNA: TGTGCCAGCAGTGGGGGGGCGAAGGGGAACACTGAAGCTTTCTTT.

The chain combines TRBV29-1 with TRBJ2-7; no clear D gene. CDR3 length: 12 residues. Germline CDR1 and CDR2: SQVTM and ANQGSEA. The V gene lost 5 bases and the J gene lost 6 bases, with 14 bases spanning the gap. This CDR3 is CSVTKKDGEQYF. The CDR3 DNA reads TGCAGCGTTACGAAGAAGGATGGCGAGCAGTACTTC.

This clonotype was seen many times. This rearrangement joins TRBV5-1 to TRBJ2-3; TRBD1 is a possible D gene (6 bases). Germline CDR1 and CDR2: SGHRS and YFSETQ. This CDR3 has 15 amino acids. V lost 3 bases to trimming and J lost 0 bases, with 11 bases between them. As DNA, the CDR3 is TGCGCCAGCAGCTCGTGGGGGCAGAGCACAGATACGCAGTATTTT. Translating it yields CASSSWGQSTDTQYF.

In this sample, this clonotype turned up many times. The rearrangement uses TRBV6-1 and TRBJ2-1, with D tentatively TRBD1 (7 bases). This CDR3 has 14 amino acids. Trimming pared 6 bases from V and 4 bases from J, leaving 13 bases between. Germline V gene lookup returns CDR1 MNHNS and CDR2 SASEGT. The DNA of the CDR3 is TGTGCCAGCAGCGGGGGACAGACTTACAATGAGCAGTTCTTC. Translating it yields CASSGGQTYNEQFF.

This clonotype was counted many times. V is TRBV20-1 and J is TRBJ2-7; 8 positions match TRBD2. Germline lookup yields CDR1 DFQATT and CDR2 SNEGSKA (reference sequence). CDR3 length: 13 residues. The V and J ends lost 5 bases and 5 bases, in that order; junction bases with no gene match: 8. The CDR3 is CSAAGTSSHEQYF. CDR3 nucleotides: TGCAGTGCTGCCGGGACTAGTAGCCACGAGCAGTACTTC.

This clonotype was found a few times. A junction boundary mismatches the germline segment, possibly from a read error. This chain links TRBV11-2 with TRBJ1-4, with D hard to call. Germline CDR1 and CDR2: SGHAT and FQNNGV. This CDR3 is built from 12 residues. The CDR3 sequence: CASSRSNEKLVF. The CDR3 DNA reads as TGTGCCAGCAGTCGTAGCAATGAAAAACTGGTTTTT.

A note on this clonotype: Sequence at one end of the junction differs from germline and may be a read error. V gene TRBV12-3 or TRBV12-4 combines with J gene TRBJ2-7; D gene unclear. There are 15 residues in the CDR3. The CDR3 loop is CASSLFDTISSEQYF. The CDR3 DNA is TGTGCCAGCAGTTTGTTCGACACAATATCCTCCGAGCAGTACTTC.

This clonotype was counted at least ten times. The CDR3 is CASSSSGAGNQPQHF. The CDR3 DNA reads as TGTGCCAGCAGTTCGTCAGGGGCTGGTAATCAGCCCCAGCATTTT. The chain is built from TRBV6-1 and TRBJ1-5; TRBD1 is a possible D gene (6 bases). Looked up from germline, CDR1 is MNHNS and CDR2 is SASEGT. Trimming cost V 5 bases and J 4 bases, with 15 bases left between them. The CDR3 has 15 residues.

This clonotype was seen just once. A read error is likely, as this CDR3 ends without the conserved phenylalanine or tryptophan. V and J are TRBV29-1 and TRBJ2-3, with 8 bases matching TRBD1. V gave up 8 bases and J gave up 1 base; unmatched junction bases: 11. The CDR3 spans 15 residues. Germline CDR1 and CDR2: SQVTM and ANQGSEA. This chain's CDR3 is CSIDKTGVGTDTQYS. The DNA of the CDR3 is TGCAGCATCGACAAGACAGGGGTCGGCACAGATACGCAGTATTCT.

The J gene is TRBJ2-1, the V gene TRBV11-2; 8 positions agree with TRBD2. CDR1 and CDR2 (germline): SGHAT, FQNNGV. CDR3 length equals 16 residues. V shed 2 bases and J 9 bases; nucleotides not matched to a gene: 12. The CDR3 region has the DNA TGTGCCAGCAGCTTAACGCTTGGAGCGGGAGTGGGTGAGCAGTTCTTC. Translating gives CASSLTLGAGVGEQFF.

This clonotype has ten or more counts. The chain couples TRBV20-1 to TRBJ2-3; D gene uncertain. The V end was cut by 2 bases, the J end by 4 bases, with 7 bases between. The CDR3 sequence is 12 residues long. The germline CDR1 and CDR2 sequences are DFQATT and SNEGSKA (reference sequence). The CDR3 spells CSARNRPDTQYF. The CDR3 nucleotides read TGCAGTGCTAGAAATAGACCAGATACGCAGTATTTT.

Here the CDR3 reads CASSQESGSNQPQHF. For the CDR3, the DNA is TGCGCCAGCAGCCAAGAATCGGGAAGCAATCAGCCCCAGCATTTT. The chain has TRBV4-1 and TRBJ1-5; no definite D call. The V gene lost 0 bases and the J gene lost 1 base, with 7 bases spanning the gap. The CDR3 has 15 amino acids. The germline gives CDR1 MGHRA, CDR2 YSYEKL.

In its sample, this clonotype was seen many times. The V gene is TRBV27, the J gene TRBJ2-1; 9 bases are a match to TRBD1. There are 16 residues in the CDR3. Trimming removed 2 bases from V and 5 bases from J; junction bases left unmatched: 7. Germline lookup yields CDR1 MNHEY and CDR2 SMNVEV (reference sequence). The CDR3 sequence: CASSLTPDRGHNEQFF. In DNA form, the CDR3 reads TGTGCCAGCAGTTTAACCCCGGACAGGGGACACAATGAGCAGTTCTTC.

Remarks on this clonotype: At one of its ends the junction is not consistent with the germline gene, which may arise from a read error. The CDR3 region has the DNA TGTGCCAGCAGCCGGGGGGTTGCGGCGATCTACAAGCAGTACTTC. It specifies CASSRGVAAIYKQYF. The chain recombines TRBV7-2 with TRBJ2-7; TRBD2 matches at 7 bases. The CDR3 is 15 residues long. Germline V gene data show CDR1 as SGHTA and CDR2 as FQGNSA.

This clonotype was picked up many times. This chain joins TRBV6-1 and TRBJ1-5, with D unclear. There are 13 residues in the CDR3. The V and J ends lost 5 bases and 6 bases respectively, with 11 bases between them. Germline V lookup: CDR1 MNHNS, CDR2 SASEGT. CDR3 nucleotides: TGTGCCAGCAGTACGAGTGCATCTCAGCCCCAGCATTTT. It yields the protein CASSTSASQPQHF.

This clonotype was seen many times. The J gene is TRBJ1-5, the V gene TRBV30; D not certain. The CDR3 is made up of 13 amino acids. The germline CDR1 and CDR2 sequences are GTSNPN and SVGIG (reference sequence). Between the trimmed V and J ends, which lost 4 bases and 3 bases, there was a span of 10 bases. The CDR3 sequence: CAWNKGNNQPQHF. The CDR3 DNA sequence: TGTGCCTGGAATAAAGGGAACAATCAGCCCCAGCATTTT.

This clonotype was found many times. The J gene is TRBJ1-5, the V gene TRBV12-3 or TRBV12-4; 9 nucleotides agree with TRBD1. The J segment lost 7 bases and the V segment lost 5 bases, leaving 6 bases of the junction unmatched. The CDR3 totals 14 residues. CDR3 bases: TGTGCCAGCAGTCGAGGACAGGGGCGACAGCCCCAGCATTTT. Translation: CASSRGQGRQPQHF.